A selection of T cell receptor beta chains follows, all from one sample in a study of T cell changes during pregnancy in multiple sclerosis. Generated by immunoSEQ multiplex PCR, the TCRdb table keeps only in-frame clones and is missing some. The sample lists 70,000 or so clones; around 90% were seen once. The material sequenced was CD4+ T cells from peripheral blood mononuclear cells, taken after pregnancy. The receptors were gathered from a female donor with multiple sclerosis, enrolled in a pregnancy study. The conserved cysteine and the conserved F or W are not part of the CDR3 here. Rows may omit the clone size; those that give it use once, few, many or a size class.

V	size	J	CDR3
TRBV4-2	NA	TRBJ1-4	ASSPIPGQNEKLF
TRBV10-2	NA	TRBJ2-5	ASSVGLAGQETQY
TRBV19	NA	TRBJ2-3	ASSRLAGFTDTQY
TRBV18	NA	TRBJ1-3	ASSPRAATSGNTIY
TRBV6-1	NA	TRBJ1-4	ASSEARGTEKLF
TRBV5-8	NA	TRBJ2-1	ASSLVTTYNEQF
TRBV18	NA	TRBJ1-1	ASSPLDRGTEAF
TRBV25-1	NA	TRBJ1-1	ASSVSGGGARTEAF
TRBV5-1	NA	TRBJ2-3	ASSLVRGPTDTQY
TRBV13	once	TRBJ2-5	ASSYKQHQETQY
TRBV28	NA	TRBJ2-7	ASRNRGSYEQY
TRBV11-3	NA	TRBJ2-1	ASSPGQGYNEQF
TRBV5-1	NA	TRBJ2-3	ASSLAVGGRARGTDTQY
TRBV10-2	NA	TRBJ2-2	ASLKYANTGELF
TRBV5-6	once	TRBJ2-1	ASSAPGLRSDSYNEQF
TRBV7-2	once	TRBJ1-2	ASSPDRAQRGYT
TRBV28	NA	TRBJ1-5	ASTYLGTGGNQPQH
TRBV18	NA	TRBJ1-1	ASSRPDREEAF
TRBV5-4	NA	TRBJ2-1	ASSLGQGSYNEQF
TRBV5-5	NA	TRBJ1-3	ASSEMEGPVVGNTIY
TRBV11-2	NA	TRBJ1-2	ASSLGGGGLQSRSGYT
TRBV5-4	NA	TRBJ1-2	ASSLDSGGTIRGYT
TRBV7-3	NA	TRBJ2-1	ASSLKAGGPNEQF
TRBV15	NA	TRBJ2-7	ATSGGTSLSYEQY
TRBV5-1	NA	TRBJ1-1	ASSLGTANTEAF
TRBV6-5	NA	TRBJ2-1	ASSRTSEEQF
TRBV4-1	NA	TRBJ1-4	ASSQPGTGGEKLF
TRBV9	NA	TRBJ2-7	ASSRTGTTSYEQY
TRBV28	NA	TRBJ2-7	ASSLWTGSQY
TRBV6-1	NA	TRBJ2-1	ASSDHRGQLAGGLLQF
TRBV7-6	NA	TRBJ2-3	ASSLTAGARTDTQY
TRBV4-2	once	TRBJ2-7	ASSQEGQGVFEQY
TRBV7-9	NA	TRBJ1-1	ASSLPGQINTEAF
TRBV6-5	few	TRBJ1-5	ASSQQGVMQPQH
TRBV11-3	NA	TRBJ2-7	ASSLGLAWPHEQY
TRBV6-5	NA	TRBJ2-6	ASTRASGANVLT
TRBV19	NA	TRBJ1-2	ASSPSGTPNYGYT
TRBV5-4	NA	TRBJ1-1	ASSLAGGYTEAF
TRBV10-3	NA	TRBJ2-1	AIRDREYNEQF
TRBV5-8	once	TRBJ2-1	ASSYRTSGGVGEQF
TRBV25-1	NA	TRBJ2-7	ASSQPSLASEQY